The present entry profiles one T cell receptor beta chain with its context. This entry comes from a study of blood T cell repertoires in COVID-19. Germline-derived CDR1 and CDR2 are GTSNPN and SVGIG (reference sequence). The CDR3 loop spans 13 amino acids. V shed 2 bases and J shed 4 bases, with 12 bases lying between them. The method was immunoSEQ multiplex PCR; TCRdb's version includes in-frame clones alone and lacks a portion of them. Of 300,000 to 400,000 clones detected, approximately 87% appear once; the ten largest clones hold under 4.5%. The receptor comes from a woman aged 45-65 years with active or convalescent COVID-19. Source material: peripheral blood. This chain connects TRBV30 to TRBJ2-7, with D maybe TRBD1 (5 bases). CDR3 residues: CAWSLGRQYEQYF. CDR3 nucleotides: TGTGCCTGGAGTCTGGGGCGACAGTACGAGCAGTACTTC.